The 29 T cell receptor beta chains given below trace back to one sample, sequenced in a study of cytomegalovirus exposure and HLA in healthy donors. Vbeta (60) and Jbeta (13) primers were used in the PCR. Only in-frame clones appear in the TCRdb table, and some are missing; sequencing was by immunoSEQ multiplex PCR. The table shows more than 150,000 clones, with approximately 81% occurring only once. The sequenced sample consisted of PBMCs. The origin of the receptors is a woman under 30 in good health and CMV-seropositive.

The chain uses TRBV5-1 and TRBJ2-5, with TRBD1 identical over 7 bases. The DNA end favors TRBJ2-7, so the J call may be wrong. CDR3 length: 14 amino acids. CDR1 SGHRS and CDR2 YFSETQ come from the germline V gene. The CDR3, as DNA: TGCGCCAGCCGAGTGGGACAGACTACCTACGAGCAGTACTTC. Translating gives CASRVGQTTYEQYF.

This clone was observed a single time. The junction does not match germline at one end; this may be a read error. This chain links TRBV6-5 with TRBJ2-6; weak D call: TRBD1 (5 bases). Germline values: CDR1 MNHEY, CDR2 SVGAGI. The CDR3 runs 14 residues. DNA for the CDR3: TGTGCCAGCACTGTGTCCTCTGGGGCCAACGTCCCGACTTTC. Translating it yields CASTVSSGANVPTF.

The count of this clone is one. One end of the junction varies from germline; a read error may be responsible. The rearrangement uses TRBV7-9 and TRBJ2-7; 7 bases match TRBD2. The V gene's germline CDR1 is SEHNR and CDR2 FQNEAQ (reference sequence). The CDR3 consists of 16 residues. The CDR3 region has the DNA TGTTCCAGCAGCTTAGAGATGCGGGAGATGGCCTACGAGCAGTACTTC. This encodes CSSSLEMREMAYEQYF. The entire variable domain, with the rest obtained from reference TRBV7-9 and TRBJ2-7, is as follows: DTGVSQNPRHKITKRGQNVTFRCDPISEHNRLYWYRQTLGQGPEFLTYFQNEAQLEKSRLLSDRFSAERPKGSFSTLEIQRTEQGDSAMYLCSSSLEMREMAYEQYFGPGTRLTVT.

This sequence joins TRBV30 and TRBJ1-1; 7 bases line up with TRBD1. V was pared by 4 bases and J by 1 base, with 6 bases of the junction left unmatched. Germline CDR1 is GTSNPN and CDR2 is SVGIG (reference sequence). The length of the CDR3 is 14 residues. The CDR3 spells CAWKGALRNTEAFF. CDR3 DNA: TGTGCCTGGAAGGGGGCCCTCCGGAACACTGAAGCTTTCTTT.

The CDR3 coding sequence is TGTGCCAGCAGTTTATTTCTAGTAGCGGATACGCAGTATTTT. This codes for CASSLFLVADTQYF. The V and J genes are TRBV28 and TRBJ2-3, with D maybe TRBD2 (5 bases). CDR1 and CDR2 from the germline V gene are MDHEN and SYDVKM. The CDR3 runs 14 residues. Trimming cost V 1 base and J 6 bases, with 11 bases left between them.

V usage is TRBV27 and J usage is TRBJ2-3; D not certain. This CDR3 has 13 amino acids. Germline V CDR1 and CDR2: MNHEY, SMNVEV (reference sequence). V was cut by 5 bases and J by 4 bases, with 10 bases left in between. The CDR3 is CASSHSRADTQYF. CDR3 DNA: TGTGCCAGCAGTCACTCCCGGGCAGATACGCAGTATTTT.

The V call is TRBV18, the J call TRBJ2-7; TRBD2 agrees at 7 bases. Germline CDR1 and CDR2: KGHSH and LQKENI. Losses at the gene ends were 4 bases for V and 6 bases for J; bases not matched to a gene: 6. The CDR3 is made up of 13 amino acids. CDR3 region: CASSLGRAGEQYV. The CDR3 nucleotides read TGTGCCAGCTCACTAGGGAGGGCCGGCGAGCAGTACGTC.

This chain links TRBV6-1 with TRBJ1-5; 7 nucleotides match TRBD1. V shed 4 bases, J shed 0 bases, and the junction held 6 bases outside the gene matches. CDR3 length equals 16 residues. Germline V CDR1 and CDR2: MNHNS, SASEGT. The CDR3 reads CASSAPRGDSNQPQHF. The CDR3 DNA reads as TGTGCCAGCAGTGCCCCCAGGGGGGATAGCAATCAGCCCCAGCATTTT.

The table lists this clone with a count of one. The rearrangement links TRBV4-3 to TRBJ2-3, with TRBD1 as a possible D gene (5 bases). The CDR3 loop spans 16 amino acids. V was pared by 0 bases and J by 4 bases, with 14 bases between. The germline V gene encodes CDR1 LGHNA and CDR2 YSLEER. The CDR3 nucleotides read TGCGCCAGCAGCCAAGACCCCCAGGGAACCCCAGATACGCAGTATTTT. This gives the protein CASSQDPQGTPDTQYF.

The table lists this clone with a few counts. The junction shows a germline mismatch at one end, possibly a read error. The CDR3 nucleotides are TGTGCTAGCAGCATATCGAGAATGGAGACCCAGTACTTC. This sequence encodes CASSISRMETQYF. This chain uses TRBV7-7 with TRBJ2-5; D is uncertain. In germline, CDR1 is SSHAT, CDR2 FNYEAQ (reference sequence). This CDR3 has 13 residues.

The chain has TRBV9 and TRBJ2-7, with D hard to call. The CDR3 is 15 residues long. Trimming took 0 bases from V and 2 from J, leaving 12 bases between them. Germline V gives CDR1 SGDLS, CDR2 YYNGEE. This CDR3 reads CASSVGDETTYEQYF. The DNA for the CDR3 is TGTGCCAGCAGCGTAGGTGATGAAACAACCTACGAGCAGTACTTC. Drawing the rest from reference TRBV9 and TRBJ2-7, the complete variable domain is DSGVTQTPKHLITATGQRVTLRCSPRSGDLSVYWYQQSLDQGLQFLIQYYNGEERAKGNILERFSAQQFPDLHSELNLSSLELGDSALYFCASSVGDETTYEQYFGPGTRLTVT.

V gene TRBV28 combines with J gene TRBJ2-5, with TRBD1 matching over 7 bases. Germline-derived CDR1 and CDR2 are MDHEN and SYDVKM. The CDR3 has 14 residues. V shed 3 bases, J shed 4 bases, and the junction held 5 bases outside the gene matches. Here the CDR3 DNA reads TGTGCCAGCAGTTTTAACAGGGGCCGAGAGACCCAGTACTTC. Translating gives CASSFNRGRETQYF.

CDR3 sequence reads: CASSQIGTGSYEQYF. CDR3 coding DNA: TGTGCCAGCAGCCAAATCGGGACAGGCAGCTACGAGCAGTACTTC. V and J are TRBV14 and TRBJ2-7; 8 bases are shared with TRBD1. Looked up from germline, CDR1 is SGHDN and CDR2 is FVKESK. CDR3 size: 15 residues. The J segment lost 3 bases and the V segment lost 2 bases, leaving 6 bases of the junction unmatched. The entire variable domain, with the rest obtained from reference TRBV14 and TRBJ2-7, is as follows: EAGVTQFPSHSVIEKGQTVTLRCDPISGHDNLYWYRRVMGKEIKFLLHFVKESKQDESGMPNNRFLAERTGGTYSTLKVQPAELEDSGVYFCASSQIGTGSYEQYFGPGTRLTVT.

The chain is built from TRBV6-5 and TRBJ1-5; D gene ambiguous. V was cut by 6 bases and J by 1 base, with 7 bases left in between. Germline loops: CDR1 MNHEY, CDR2 SVGAGI. The CDR3 runs 13 residues. The CDR3 here is CASSRTSNQPQHF. For the CDR3, the DNA is TGTGCCAGCAGCCGAACAAGCAATCAGCCCCAGCATTTT.

The V call is TRBV4-2, the J call TRBJ2-2; 13 bases are a match to TRBD2. The ends lost 1 base at V and 1 base at J; junction bases unmatched: 15. The CDR3 totals 22 residues. CDR1 is LGHNA, CDR2 YNFKEQ, per germline. The chain's CDR3 is CASSQVRVTSGGARMNTGELFF. The CDR3 DNA reads as TGTGCCAGCAGCCAAGTGAGGGTCACTAGCGGGGGGGCCCGTATGAACACCGGGGAGCTGTTTTTT.

As for this clone: One end of the junction does not line up with germline, which may come from a read error. The sample holds other DNA sequences that translate to the same CDR3. The V gene is TRBV6-4, the J gene TRBJ2-2; D may be TRBD2 (5 bases). The CDR3 sequence is 13 residues long. CDR1 MRHNA and CDR2 SNTAGT come from the germline V gene. The CDR3 loop reads CASSDSGAGELFF. CDR3 DNA sequence: TGTGCCAGCAGCGACTCCGGGGCCGGGGAGCTGTTTTTT.

This clone was seen a few times. V and J are TRBV6-5 and TRBJ2-3, with 10 bases matching TRBD2. The J segment lost 2 bases and the V segment lost 6 bases, leaving 8 bases of the junction unmatched. The CDR3 has 16 residues. Germline CDR1 MNHEY, CDR2 SVGAGI. This CDR3 is CASSYPTSGFTDTQYF. The CDR3 bases are TGTGCCAGCAGCTACCCGACTAGCGGGTTCACAGATACGCAGTATTTT.

The chain uses TRBV6-6 and TRBJ2-7; possible D gene TRBD1, 5 bases. CDR3 length equals 16 residues. CDR1 and CDR2 (germline): MNHNY, SVGAGI (reference sequence). Trimming stripped 0 bases from V and 1 base from J, with 13 bases between. The CDR3 protein is CASSYSRDRPSYEQYF. The CDR3 nucleotides are TGTGCCAGCAGTTACTCGAGAGACAGACCGTCCTACGAGCAGTACTTC.

The chain is built from TRBV5-1 and TRBJ1-6; the D is unclear. The CDR3 extends over 15 amino acids. Trimming took off 0 bases at V and 8 bases at J, with 12 bases between the two ends. The germline V gene has CDR1 SGHRS and CDR2 YFSETQ. CDR3 DNA: TGCGCCAGCAGCTTGGCCGTCGCCACTTATTCACCCCTCCACTTT. Protein: CASSLAVATYSPLHF.

The chain joins TRBV5-5 to TRBJ1-2, with 8 bases that match TRBD1. The CDR3 spans 17 residues. V shed 4 bases, J shed 6 bases, and the junction held 17 bases outside the gene matches. Germline CDR1 and CDR2: SGHKS and YYEKEE (reference sequence). The CDR3 loop reads CASSGGTGEGGRDGYTF. In DNA form, the CDR3 reads TGTGCCAGCAGCGGAGGGACAGGAGAGGGGGGGAGGGATGGCTACACCTTC.

The V and J genes are TRBV6-5 and TRBJ1-2, with D unresolved. Trimming removed 5 bases at V and 8 bases at J, with 18 bases between. From germline, CDR1 is MNHEY and CDR2 SVGAGI. The CDR3 is 14 residues long. CDR3 protein: CASSPRTRVGGYTF. Written as DNA, the CDR3 is TGTGCCAGCAGTCCTCGGACTCGTGTGGGAGGCTACACCTTC.

Only one count was recorded for this clone. The V and J genes are TRBV5-6 and TRBJ2-7; the match to TRBD1 covers 11 bases. The V gene end was trimmed by 3 bases and the J gene end by 2 bases; junction bases not matched to a gene: 1. Germline loops: CDR1 SGHDT, CDR2 YYEEEE. The CDR3 covers 14 residues. In nucleotides, the CDR3 is TGTGCCAGCAGCTGGGGACAGGGGGCCTACGAGCAGTACTTC. Amino acids: CASSWGQGAYEQYF.

Notes on this clone: The germline gene is not matched at one end of the junction; a read error may be the cause. The CDR3 loop reads CASSLAPRGTGFQPQHF. In DNA form, the CDR3 reads TGTGCCAGCAGTTTAGCCCCGAGGGGGACAGGATTCCAGCCCCAGCATTTT. The chain employs TRBV11-2 and TRBJ1-5, with 8 bases that match TRBD1. The CDR3 has 17 residues. In germline, CDR1 is SGHAT, CDR2 FQNNGV.

The V gene is TRBV7-9, the J gene TRBJ2-6; 8 nucleotides agree with TRBD2. The CDR3 is 17 amino acids. The V gene's germline CDR1 is SEHNR and CDR2 FQNEAQ (reference sequence). V was pared by 4 bases and J by 0 bases, with 5 bases of the junction left unmatched. In DNA, the CDR3 is TGTGCCAGCAGCTGGAGGGGGACTAGCTCTGGGGCCAACGTCCTGACTTTC. It specifies CASSWRGTSSGANVLTF.

J is TRBJ1-3 and V is TRBV28, with TRBD1 matching 7 bases. This CDR3 spans 17 amino acids. V trimming: 3 bases; J trimming: 0 bases; junction bases outside the gene matches: 8. CDR1 and CDR2 from the germline V gene are MDHEN and SYDVKM. CDR3 nucleotides: TGTGCCAGCAGTTTTGATTTTGGGACAGTCTCTGGAAACACCATATATTTT. It is translated as CASSFDFGTVSGNTIYF.

This chain links TRBV19 with TRBJ2-5; 10 nucleotides line up with TRBD1. The germline V gene has CDR1 LNHDA and CDR2 SQIVND (reference sequence). J was trimmed by 5 bases and V by 6 bases; bases with no gene match: 9. This CDR3 has 15 residues. CDR3 protein: CASRHPGTGDETQYF. CDR3 DNA sequence: TGTGCCAGTAGGCACCCCGGGACAGGGGACGAGACCCAGTACTTC. The full variable domain, rest sourced from reference TRBV19 and TRBJ2-5, is DGGITQSPKYLFRKEGQNVTLSCEQNLNHDAMYWYRQDPGQGLRLIYYSQIVNDFQKGDIAEGYSVSREKKESFPLTVTSAQKNPTAFYLCASRHPGTGDETQYFGPGTRLLVL.

V usage is TRBV4-1 and J usage is TRBJ2-3; 14 bases map to TRBD2. Germline-derived CDR1 and CDR2 are MGHRA and YSYEKL. V lost 2 bases to trimming and J lost 10 bases; unmatched junction nucleotides: 14. This CDR3 has 18 amino acids. DNA for the CDR3: TGCGCCAGCAGCCAATTGGGAGGGACTAGCGGGGGAGCAGGTCCGCAGTATTTT. Translated, it gives CASSQLGGTSGGAGPQYF.

The chain links TRBV28 to TRBJ2-5, with TRBD2 identical over 9 bases. The CDR3 consists of 15 residues. V dropped 6 bases and J dropped 2; count of bases not matched to a gene: 7. Germline lookup yields CDR1 MDHEN and CDR2 SYDVKM. CDR3 sequence reads: CASRTSGTTQETQYF. Here the CDR3 DNA reads TGTGCCAGCAGGACTAGCGGTACCACACAAGAGACCCAGTACTTC.

The rearrangement links TRBV5-1 to TRBJ1-5; no clear D gene. V lost 0 bases and J 5 bases, leaving 6 bases between the germline ends. The germline V gene has CDR1 SGHRS and CDR2 YFSETQ. CDR3 length: 13 amino acids. In nucleotides, the CDR3 is TGCGCCAGCAGCTTGGTCCCGGATCAGCCCCAGCATTTT. This encodes CASSLVPDQPQHF.